These 6 T cell receptor beta chains were sequenced from one sample in a study of beta chain features in type 1 diabetes (dated by TCRdb to 2016 to 2019). The method was the immunoSEQ multiplex PCR assay. All of the isolated RNA was reverse transcribed with the High Capacity cDNA Reverse Transcription Kit, so expressed TCRB transcripts were sequenced. TCRdb stores this immuneACCESS table with in-frame sequences only. Part of the clones is absent; in the studies checked, under half of the shortfall reflects unresolved V genes, and no reason is known for the rest. The sample profile shows more than 300,000 clones; roughly an eighth of them were found once. 0.0095% to 0.012% of the sample is taken by the ten largest. Their cognate antigens are unknown. What the work shows at the level of the full study, not this receptor alone: A moderate but significant shortening of TCRB CDR3 length was observed in type 1 diabetes patients in all four CD4+ subsets.

The source material was naive CD4+ T cells from blood. The intended sense of this specimen's cell subset or site label: true naive CD4+ T cells. The receptor set was obtained from a woman in her late teens or twenties with type 1 diabetes.

This chain joins TRBV28 and TRBJ2-7; D not certain. Deletions cut 6 bases from V and 3 bases from J, with 18 bases between. The CDR3 extends over 15 amino acids. Germline-derived CDR1 and CDR2 are MDHEN and SYDVKM. As DNA, the CDR3 is TGTGCCAGCAGCCCCCCGCTAGGTTTTGGCTACGAGCAGTACTTC. It encodes CASSPPLGFGYEQYF.

This clone was counted a few times. The chain has TRBV11-3 and TRBJ2-3; TRBD2 matches at 12 bases. The CDR3 spans 16 residues. V was pared by 3 bases and J by 4 bases, with 5 bases of the junction left unmatched. Germline V gene sequence: CDR1 SGHNT, CDR2 YENEEA. The CDR3 DNA reads TGTGCCAGCAGCTTGACTAGCGGGAGTATTGCAGATACGCAGTATTTT. Translating gives CASSLTSGSIADTQYF.

This clone appeared a few times. The chain combines TRBV4-3 with TRBJ1-1, with D possibly matching TRBD1 (6 bases). V was cut by 2 bases and J by 1 base, with 11 bases left in between. Germline values: CDR1 LGHNA, CDR2 YSLEER. The CDR3 has 15 residues. This chain's CDR3 is CASSQLDRPNTEAFF. CDR3 DNA sequence: TGCGCCAGCAGCCAATTGGACAGACCGAACACTGAAGCTTTCTTT.

This clone was seen only a few times. This chain connects TRBV7-2 to TRBJ2-7; D is uncertain. The germline V and J ends were trimmed by 6 bases and 1 base, with 10 bases remaining between them. Germline CDR1 SGHTA, CDR2 FQGNSA. The CDR3 length is 13 residues. The CDR3 spells CASRTTGSYEQYF. CDR3 coding DNA: TGTGCCAGCAGAACTACGGGTTCCTACGAGCAGTACTTC.

This clone occurred a few times. V gene TRBV19 combines with J gene TRBJ1-1, with a tentative D call TRBD1 (5 bases). V gave up 5 bases and J gave up 3 bases, with 10 bases separating them. Germline values: CDR1 LNHDA, CDR2 SQIVND (reference sequence). The CDR3 covers 13 residues. The CDR3 spells CASSPGAYTEAFF. The CDR3 nucleotides read TGTGCCAGTAGTCCTGGGGCGTACACTGAAGCTTTCTTT.

V usage is TRBV6-1 and J usage is TRBJ2-5; D perhaps matches TRBD2 (5 bases). Trimming pared 2 bases from V and 7 bases from J, leaving 8 bases between. The CDR3 totals 12 residues. The germline V gene has CDR1 MNHNS and CDR2 SASEGT. The CDR3 sequence: CASSEIGVTQYF. As DNA, the CDR3 is TGTGCCAGCAGTGAAATCGGGGTGACCCAGTACTTC.